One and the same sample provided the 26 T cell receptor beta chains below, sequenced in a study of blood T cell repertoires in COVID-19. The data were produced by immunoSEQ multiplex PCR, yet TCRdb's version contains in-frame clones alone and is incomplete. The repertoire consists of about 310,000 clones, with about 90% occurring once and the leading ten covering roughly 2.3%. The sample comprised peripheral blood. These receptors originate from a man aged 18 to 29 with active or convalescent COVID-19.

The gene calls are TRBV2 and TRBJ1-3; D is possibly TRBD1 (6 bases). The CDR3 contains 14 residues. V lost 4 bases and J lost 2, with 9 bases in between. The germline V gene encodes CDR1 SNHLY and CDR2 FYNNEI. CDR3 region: CASSGTGPGNTIYF. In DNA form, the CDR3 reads TGTGCCAGCAGTGGCACAGGGCCTGGAAACACCATATATTTT.

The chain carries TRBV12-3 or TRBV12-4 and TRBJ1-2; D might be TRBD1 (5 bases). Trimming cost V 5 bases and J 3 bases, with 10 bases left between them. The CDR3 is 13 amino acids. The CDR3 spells CASSLTEYYGYTF. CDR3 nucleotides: TGTGCCAGCAGTCTGACAGAATACTATGGCTACACCTTC.

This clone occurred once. CDR3 sequence (DNA): TGTGCCAGCAGTTTAGACTTAGCGGCAGCCACAGATACGCAGTATTTT. Translated: CASSLDLAAATDTQYF. The rearrangement uses TRBV27 and TRBJ2-3; possibly TRBD2 for D (6 bases). The germline V and J ends were trimmed by 2 bases and 2 bases, with 14 bases remaining between them. This CDR3 contains 16 residues. Germline V gene data show CDR1 as MNHEY and CDR2 as SMNVEV (reference sequence).

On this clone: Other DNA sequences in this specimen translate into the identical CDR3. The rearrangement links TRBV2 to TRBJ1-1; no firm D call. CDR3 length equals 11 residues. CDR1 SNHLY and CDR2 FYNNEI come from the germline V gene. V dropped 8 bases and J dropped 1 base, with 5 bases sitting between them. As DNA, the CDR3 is TGTGCCAGCCGGAGGAACACTGAAGCTTTCTTT. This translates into CASRRNTEAFF.

The DNA for the CDR3 is TGTGCCAGCAGTCAAGGAATAGCGGGGGGGCCTCTCGAGCAGTACTTC. Translated: CASSQGIAGGPLEQYF. This sequence joins TRBV6-1 and TRBJ2-7; 11 bases are a match to TRBD2. The CDR3 consists of 16 residues. V dropped 5 bases and J dropped 6; count of bases not matched to a gene: 12. Looked up from germline, CDR1 is MNHNS and CDR2 is SASEGT.

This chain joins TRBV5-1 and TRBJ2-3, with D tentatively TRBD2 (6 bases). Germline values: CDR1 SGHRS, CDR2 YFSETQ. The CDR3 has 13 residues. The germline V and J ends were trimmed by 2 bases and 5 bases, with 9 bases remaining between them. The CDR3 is CASSFRGRDTQYF. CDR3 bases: TGCGCCAGCAGCTTCCGGGGGAGAGATACGCAGTATTTT.

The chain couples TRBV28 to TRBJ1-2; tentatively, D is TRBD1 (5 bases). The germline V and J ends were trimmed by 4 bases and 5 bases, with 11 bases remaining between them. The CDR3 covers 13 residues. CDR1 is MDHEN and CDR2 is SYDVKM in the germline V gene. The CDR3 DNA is TGTGCCAGCAGTTCATCCGGGACTTATGGCTACACCTTC. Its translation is CASSSSGTYGYTF.

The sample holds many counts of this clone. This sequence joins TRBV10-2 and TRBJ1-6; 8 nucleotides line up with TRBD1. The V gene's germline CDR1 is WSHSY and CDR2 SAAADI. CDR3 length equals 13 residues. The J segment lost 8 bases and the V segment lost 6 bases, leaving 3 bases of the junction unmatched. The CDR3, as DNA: TGCGCCAGCAGGGGGACAGGCGATTCACCCCTCCACTTT. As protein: CASRGTGDSPLHF.

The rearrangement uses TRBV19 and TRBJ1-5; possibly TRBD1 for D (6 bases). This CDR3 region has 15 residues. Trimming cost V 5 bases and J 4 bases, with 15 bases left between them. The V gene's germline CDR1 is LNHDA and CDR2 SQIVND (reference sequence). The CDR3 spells CASSLKARGNQPQHF. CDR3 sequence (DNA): TGTGCCAGTAGTTTGAAAGCCAGGGGAAATCAGCCCCAGCATTTT.

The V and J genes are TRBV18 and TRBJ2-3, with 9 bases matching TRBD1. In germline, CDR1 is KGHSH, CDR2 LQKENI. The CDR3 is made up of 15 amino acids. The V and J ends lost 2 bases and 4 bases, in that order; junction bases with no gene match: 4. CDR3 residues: CASSPGQGLPDTQYF. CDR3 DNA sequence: TGTGCCAGCTCACCAGGACAGGGGCTCCCAGATACGCAGTATTTT.

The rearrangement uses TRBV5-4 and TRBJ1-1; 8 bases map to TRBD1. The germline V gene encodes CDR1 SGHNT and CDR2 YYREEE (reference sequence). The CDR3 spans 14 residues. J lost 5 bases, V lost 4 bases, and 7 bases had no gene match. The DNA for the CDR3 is TGTGCCAGCAGCCCTGGACAGGGCGGGACTGAAGCTTTCTTT. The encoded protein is CASSPGQGGTEAFF.

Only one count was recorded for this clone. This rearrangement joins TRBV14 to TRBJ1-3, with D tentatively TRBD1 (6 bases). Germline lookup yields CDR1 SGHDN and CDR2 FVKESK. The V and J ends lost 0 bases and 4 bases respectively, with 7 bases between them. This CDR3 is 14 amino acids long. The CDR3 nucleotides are TGTGCCAGCAGCCAAGACAGGGGAGGAAACACCATATATTTT. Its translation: CASSQDRGGNTIYF.

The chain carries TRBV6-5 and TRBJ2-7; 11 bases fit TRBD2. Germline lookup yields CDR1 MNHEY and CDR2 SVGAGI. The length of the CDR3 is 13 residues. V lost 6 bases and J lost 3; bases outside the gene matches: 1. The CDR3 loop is CASRGLAGYEQYF. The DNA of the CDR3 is TGTGCCAGCAGAGGACTAGCGGGCTACGAGCAGTACTTC.

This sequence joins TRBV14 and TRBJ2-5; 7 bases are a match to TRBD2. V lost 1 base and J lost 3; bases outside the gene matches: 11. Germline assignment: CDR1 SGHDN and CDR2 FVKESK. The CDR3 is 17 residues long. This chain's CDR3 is CASSQGSKGGGEETQYF. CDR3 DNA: TGTGCCAGCAGCCAAGGAAGCAAGGGCGGGGGAGAAGAGACCCAGTACTTC.

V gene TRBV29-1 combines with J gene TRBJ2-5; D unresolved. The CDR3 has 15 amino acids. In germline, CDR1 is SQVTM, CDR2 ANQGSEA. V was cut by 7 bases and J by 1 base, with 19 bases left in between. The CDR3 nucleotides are TGCAGCGGGCGACCGGCCGGGTTCTCCCAAGAGACCCAGTACTTC. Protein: CSGRPAGFSQETQYF.

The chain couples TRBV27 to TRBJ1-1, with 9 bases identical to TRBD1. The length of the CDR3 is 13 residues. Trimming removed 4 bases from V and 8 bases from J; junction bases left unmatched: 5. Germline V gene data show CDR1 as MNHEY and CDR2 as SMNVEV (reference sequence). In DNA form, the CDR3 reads TGTGCCAGCAGTTGGACAGGGGAGGTGGAAGCTTTCTTT. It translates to CASSWTGEVEAFF.

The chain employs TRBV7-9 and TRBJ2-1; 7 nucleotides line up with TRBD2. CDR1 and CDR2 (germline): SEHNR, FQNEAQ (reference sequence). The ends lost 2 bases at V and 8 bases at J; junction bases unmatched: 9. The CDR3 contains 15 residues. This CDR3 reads CASSLSRLAFDEQFF. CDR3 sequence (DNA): TGTGCCAGCAGCTTATCCCGACTAGCCTTCGATGAGCAGTTCTTC.

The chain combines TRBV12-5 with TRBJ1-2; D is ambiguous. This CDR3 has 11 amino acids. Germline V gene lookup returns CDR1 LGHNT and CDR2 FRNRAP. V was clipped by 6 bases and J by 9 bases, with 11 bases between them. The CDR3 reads CASGPPRRYTF. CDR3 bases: TGTGCTAGTGGCCCCCCCAGGCGCTACACCTTC.

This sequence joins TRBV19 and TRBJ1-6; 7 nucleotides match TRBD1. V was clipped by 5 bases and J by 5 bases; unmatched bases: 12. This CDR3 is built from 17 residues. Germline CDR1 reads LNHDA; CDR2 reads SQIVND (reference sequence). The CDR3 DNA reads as TGTGCCAGTAGTGGTACCGCGACAGGGATCAATAATTCACCCCTCCACTTT. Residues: CASSGTATGINNSPLHF.

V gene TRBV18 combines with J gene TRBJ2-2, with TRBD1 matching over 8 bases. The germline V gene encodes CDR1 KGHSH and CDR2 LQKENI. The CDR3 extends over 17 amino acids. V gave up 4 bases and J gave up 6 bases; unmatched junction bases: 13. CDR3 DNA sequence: TGTGCCAGCTCACTAAACTCTCCAGGGGGCTTGTCCGGGGAGCTGTTTTTT. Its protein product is CASSLNSPGGLSGELFF.

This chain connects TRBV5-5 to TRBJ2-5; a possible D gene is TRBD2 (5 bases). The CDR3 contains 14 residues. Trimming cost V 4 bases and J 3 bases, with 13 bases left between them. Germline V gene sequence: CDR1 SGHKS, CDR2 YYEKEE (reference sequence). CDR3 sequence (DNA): TGTGCCAGCAGCAAAGCGGACGGGGAAGAGACCCAGTACTTC. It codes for CASSKADGEETQYF.

CDR3 loop: CASSTLTGKSSYEQYF. The CDR3 DNA follows: TGTGCCAGCAGCACCCTCACAGGGAAAAGCTCCTACGAGCAGTACTTC. The chain has TRBV7-2 and TRBJ2-7, with D maybe TRBD1 (6 bases). The CDR3 spans 16 residues. Germline V lookup: CDR1 SGHTA, CDR2 FQGNSA. Trimming left V 5 bases short and J 0 bases short, with 17 bases between.

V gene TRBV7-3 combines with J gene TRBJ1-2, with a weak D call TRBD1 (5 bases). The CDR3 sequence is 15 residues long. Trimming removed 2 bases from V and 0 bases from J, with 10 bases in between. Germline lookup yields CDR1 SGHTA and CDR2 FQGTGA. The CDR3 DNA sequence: TGTGCCAGCAGCTTAGACAGCCATTCTAACTATGGCTACACCTTC. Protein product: CASSLDSHSNYGYTF.

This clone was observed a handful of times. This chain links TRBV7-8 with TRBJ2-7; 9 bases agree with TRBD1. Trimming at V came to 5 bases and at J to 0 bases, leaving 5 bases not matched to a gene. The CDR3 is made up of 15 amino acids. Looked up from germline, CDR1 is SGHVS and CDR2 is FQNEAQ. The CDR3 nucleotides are TGTGCCAGCAGCGAGGGACAGGGCCCCTCCTACGAGCAGTACTTC. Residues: CASSEGQGPSYEQYF.

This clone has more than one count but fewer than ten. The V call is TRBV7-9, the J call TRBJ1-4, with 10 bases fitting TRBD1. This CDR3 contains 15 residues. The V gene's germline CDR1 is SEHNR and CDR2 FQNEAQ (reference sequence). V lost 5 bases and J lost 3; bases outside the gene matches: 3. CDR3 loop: CASSPGQGANEKLFF. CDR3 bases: TGTGCCAGCAGCCCAGGACAGGGGGCTAATGAAAAACTGTTTTTT.

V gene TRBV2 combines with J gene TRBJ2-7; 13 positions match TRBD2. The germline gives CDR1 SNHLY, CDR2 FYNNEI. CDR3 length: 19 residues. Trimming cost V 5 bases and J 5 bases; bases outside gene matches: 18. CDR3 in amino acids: CASSPPAGELAGGRDEQYF. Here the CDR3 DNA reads TGTGCCAGCAGTCCCCCCGCGGGTGAACTAGCGGGGGGGCGCGACGAGCAGTACTTC. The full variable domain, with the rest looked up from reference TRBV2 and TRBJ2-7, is EPEVTQTPSHQVTQMGQEVILRCVPISNHLYFYWYRQILGQKVEFLVSFYNNEISEKSEIFDDQFSVERPDGSNFTLKIRSTKLEDSAMYFCASSPPAGELAGGRDEQYFGPGTRLTVT.